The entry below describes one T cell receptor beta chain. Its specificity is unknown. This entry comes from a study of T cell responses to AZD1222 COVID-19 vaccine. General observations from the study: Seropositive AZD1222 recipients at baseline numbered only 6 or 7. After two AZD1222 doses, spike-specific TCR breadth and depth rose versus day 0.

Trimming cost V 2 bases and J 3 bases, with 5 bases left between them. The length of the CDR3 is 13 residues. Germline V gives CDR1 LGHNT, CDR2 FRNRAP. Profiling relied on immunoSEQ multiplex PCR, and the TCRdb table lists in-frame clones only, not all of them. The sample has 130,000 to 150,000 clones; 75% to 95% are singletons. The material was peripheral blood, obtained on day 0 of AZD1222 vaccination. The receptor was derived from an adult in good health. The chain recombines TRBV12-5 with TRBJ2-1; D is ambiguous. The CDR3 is CASGLSYYNEQFF. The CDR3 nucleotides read TGTGCTAGTGGTTTGTCGTACTACAATGAGCAGTTCTTC.